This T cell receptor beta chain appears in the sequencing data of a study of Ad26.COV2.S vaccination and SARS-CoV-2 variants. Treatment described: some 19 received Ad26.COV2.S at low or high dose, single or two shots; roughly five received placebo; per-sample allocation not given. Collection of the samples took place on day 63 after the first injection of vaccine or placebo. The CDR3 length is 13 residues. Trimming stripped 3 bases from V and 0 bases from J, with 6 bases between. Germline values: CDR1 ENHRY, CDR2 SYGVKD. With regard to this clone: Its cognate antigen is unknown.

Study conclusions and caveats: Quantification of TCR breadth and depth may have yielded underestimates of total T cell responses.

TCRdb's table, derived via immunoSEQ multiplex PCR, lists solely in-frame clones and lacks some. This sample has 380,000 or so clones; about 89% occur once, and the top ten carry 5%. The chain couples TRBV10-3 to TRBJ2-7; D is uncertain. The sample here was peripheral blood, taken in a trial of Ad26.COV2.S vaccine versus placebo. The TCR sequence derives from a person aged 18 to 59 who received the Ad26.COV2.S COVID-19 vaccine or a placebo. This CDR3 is CAISDHSSYEQYF. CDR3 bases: TGTGCCATCAGTGATCACAGCTCCTACGAGCAGTACTTC.